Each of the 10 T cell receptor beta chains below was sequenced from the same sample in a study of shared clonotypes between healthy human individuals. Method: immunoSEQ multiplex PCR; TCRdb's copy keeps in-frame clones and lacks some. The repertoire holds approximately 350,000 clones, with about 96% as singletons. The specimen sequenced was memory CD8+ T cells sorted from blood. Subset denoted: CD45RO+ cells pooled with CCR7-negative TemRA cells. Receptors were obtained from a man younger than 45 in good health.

This CDR3 reads CASSQAGGTDTQYF. CDR3 sequence (DNA): TGTGCCAGCAGCCAAGCGGGGGGTACAGATACGCAGTATTTT. The chain joins TRBV28 to TRBJ2-3, with 9 bases lining up with TRBD2. This CDR3 spans 14 amino acids. The germline CDR1 and CDR2 sequences are MDHEN and SYDVKM. V lost 6 bases to trimming and J lost 3 bases; unmatched junction nucleotides: 4.

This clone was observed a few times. As DNA, the CDR3 is TGTGCCACCGGAAGGCCCCCGAATCAGCCCCAGCATTTT. Its protein product is CATGRPPNQPQHF. The rearrangement joins TRBV6-5 to TRBJ1-5; D gene uncertain. Trimming removed 10 bases from V and 4 bases from J, with 14 bases in between. The CDR3 loop spans 13 amino acids. Germline loops: CDR1 MNHEY, CDR2 SVGAGI.

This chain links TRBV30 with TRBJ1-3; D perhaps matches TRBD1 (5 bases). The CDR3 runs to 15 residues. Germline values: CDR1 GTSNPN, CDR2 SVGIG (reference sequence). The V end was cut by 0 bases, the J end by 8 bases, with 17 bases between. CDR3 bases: TGTGCCTGGAGTGTACTTGAGGGGCCCTTGGACACCATATATTTT. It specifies CAWSVLEGPLDTIYF.

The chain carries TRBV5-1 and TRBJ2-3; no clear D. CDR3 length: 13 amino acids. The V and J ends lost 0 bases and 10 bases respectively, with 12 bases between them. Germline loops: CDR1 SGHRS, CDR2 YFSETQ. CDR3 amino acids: CASSLGVQEAQYF. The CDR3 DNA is TGCGCCAGCAGCTTGGGGGTTCAGGAAGCGCAGTATTTT.

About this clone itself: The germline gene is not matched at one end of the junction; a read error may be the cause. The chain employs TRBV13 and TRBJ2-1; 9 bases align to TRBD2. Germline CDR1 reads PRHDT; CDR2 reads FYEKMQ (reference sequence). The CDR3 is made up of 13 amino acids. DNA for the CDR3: TGTGCCAGCAGCCCGCACCCTAGCGGGGCCTCTGTCTTC. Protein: CASSPHPSGASVF. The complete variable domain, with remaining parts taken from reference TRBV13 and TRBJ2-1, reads AAGVIQSPRHLIKEKRETATLKCYPIPRHDTVYWYQQGPGQDPQFLISFYEKMQSDKGSIPDRFSAQQFSDYHSELNMSSLELGDSALYFCASSPHPSGASVFGPGTRLTVL.

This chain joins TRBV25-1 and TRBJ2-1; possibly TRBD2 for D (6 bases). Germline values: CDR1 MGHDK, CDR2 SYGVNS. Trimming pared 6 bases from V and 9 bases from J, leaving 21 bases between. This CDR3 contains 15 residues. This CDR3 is CASSEEGVGAAEQFF. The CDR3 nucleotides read TGTGCCAGCAGCGAGGAGGGCGTAGGAGCAGCTGAGCAGTTCTTC.

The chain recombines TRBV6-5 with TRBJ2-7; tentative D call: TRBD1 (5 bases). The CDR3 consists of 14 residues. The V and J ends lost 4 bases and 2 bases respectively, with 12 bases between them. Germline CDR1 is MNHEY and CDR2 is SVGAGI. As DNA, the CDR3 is TGTGCCAGCAGTTTCAGGGAAATAGCCTACGAGCAGTACTTC. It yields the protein CASSFREIAYEQYF.

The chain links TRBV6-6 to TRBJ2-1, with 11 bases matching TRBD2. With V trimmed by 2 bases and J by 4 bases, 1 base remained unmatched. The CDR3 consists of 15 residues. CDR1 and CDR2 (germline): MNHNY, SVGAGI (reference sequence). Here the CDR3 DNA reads TGTGCCAGCAGTTACAGGACTAGCGGGTACAATGAGCAGTTCTTC. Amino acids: CASSYRTSGYNEQFF.

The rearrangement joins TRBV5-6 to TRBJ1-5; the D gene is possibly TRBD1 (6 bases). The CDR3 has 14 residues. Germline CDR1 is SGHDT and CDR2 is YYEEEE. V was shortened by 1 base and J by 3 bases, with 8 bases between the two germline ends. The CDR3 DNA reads TGTGCCAGCAGCTTGAGGGGGTTCAATCAGCCCCAGCATTTT. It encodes CASSLRGFNQPQHF.

DNA for the CDR3: TGTGCCAGCAGCCCAATGGGGACAGTGATAAACGGCAACTATGGCTACACCTTC. Its translation is CASSPMGTVINGNYGYTF. This chain connects TRBV7-9 to TRBJ1-2; TRBD1 agrees at 7 bases. Germline V gene sequence: CDR1 SEHNR, CDR2 FQNEAQ (reference sequence). This CDR3 region has 18 residues. After removal of 5 bases from V and 2 bases from J, the junction contained 17 bases not matched to a gene.